The 8 T cell receptor beta chains presented below share a single source sample, sequenced in a study of cytomegalovirus exposure and HLA in healthy donors. The PCR employed 60 Vbeta primers together with 13 Jbeta primers. Profiling relied on immunoSEQ multiplex PCR, and the TCRdb table lists in-frame clones only, not all of them. In the table there are about 160,000 clones, 70% to 80% of which are singletons. The sequenced sample consisted of PBMCs. These receptors originate from a man aged 25 to 45 in good health and CMV-seropositive.

This rearrangement joins TRBV7-9 to TRBJ1-3, with D possibly matching TRBD1 (5 bases). CDR1 is SEHNR, CDR2 FQNEAQ, per germline (reference sequence). The V gene lost 0 bases and the J gene lost 0 bases, with 15 bases spanning the gap. The CDR3 has 18 residues. The CDR3 loop is CASSLAPTVGHSGNTIYF. CDR3 nucleotides: TGTGCCAGCAGCTTAGCGCCGACAGTGGGGCACTCTGGAAACACCATATATTTT.

J is TRBJ2-3 and V is TRBV7-9; 10 bases align to TRBD1. The germline CDR1 and CDR2 sequences are SEHNR and FQNEAQ (reference sequence). The junction had 8 bases not matched to a gene; V was cut back by 7 bases and J by 4 bases. The CDR3 has 15 residues. CDR3 residues: CASTDRDRGADTQYF. In DNA, the CDR3 is TGTGCCAGCACCGACCGGGACAGGGGCGCAGATACGCAGTATTTT.

A word on this clone: At the DNA level, this CDR3 is encoded by other sequences in the same sample as well. V is TRBV7-9 and J is TRBJ2-7, with 8 bases that match TRBD1. The V gene's germline CDR1 is SEHNR and CDR2 FQNEAQ (reference sequence). V trimming: 4 bases; J trimming: 1 base; junction bases outside the gene matches: 3. The CDR3 length is 14 residues. The CDR3 coding sequence is TGTGCCAGCAGCTCGGACAGGGAATCCTACGAGCAGTACTTC. It translates to CASSSDRESYEQYF.

The chain uses TRBV5-1 and TRBJ1-3; D call uncertain. Germline CDR1 is SGHRS and CDR2 is YFSETQ. The CDR3 totals 15 residues. Trimming took 0 bases from V and 0 from J, leaving 7 bases between them. The CDR3 DNA follows: TGCGCCAGCAGCTTGGGAGATAACTCTGGAAACACCATATATTTT. Protein product: CASSLGDNSGNTIYF.

The V and J genes are TRBV29-1 and TRBJ1-6; maybe TRBD1 (6 bases). The CDR3 covers 13 residues. Germline V lookup: CDR1 SQVTM, CDR2 ANQGSEA. V was cut by 7 bases and J by 3 bases, with 10 bases left in between. CDR3 sequence (DNA): TGCAGCGCTGGACAGAACTATAATTCACCCCTCCACTTT. Amino acid sequence: CSAGQNYNSPLHF.

The V gene is TRBV28, the J gene TRBJ2-7, with a possible D match to TRBD2 (5 bases). Trimming stripped 2 bases from V and 3 bases from J, with 11 bases between. This CDR3 contains 14 residues. Germline lookup yields CDR1 MDHEN and CDR2 SYDVKM. CDR3 protein: CASSLQIAIYEQYF. The CDR3 bases are TGTGCCAGCAGTTTACAGATAGCGATCTACGAGCAGTACTTC.

The chain carries TRBV5-4 and TRBJ2-7; D uncertain. This CDR3 is 16 amino acids long. Germline CDR1 is SGHNT and CDR2 is YYREEE (reference sequence). Trimming took 1 base from V and 6 from J, leaving 20 bases between them. The CDR3 loop reads CASSLFGSSHPSEQYF. The CDR3 bases are TGTGCCAGCAGCTTGTTCGGTAGCTCCCATCCATCCGAGCAGTACTTC.

This clone was observed a single time. The V call is TRBV6-5, the J call TRBJ2-1; D call uncertain. Trimming took off 5 bases at V and 3 bases at J, with 8 bases between the two ends. This CDR3 spans 13 amino acids. Germline V CDR1 and CDR2: MNHEY, SVGAGI. The CDR3 reads CASSLSDYNEQFF. The CDR3 DNA reads TGTGCCAGCAGTCTAAGCGACTACAATGAGCAGTTCTTC.